The clone carrying this T cell receptor (beta chain) was picked up a small number of times. Per the authors' pipeline: By means of reference gene primer amplification, nucleated cell counts were estimated. Using immunoSEQ multiplex PCR, the repertoire was profiled, and TCRdb retains in-frame clones only, with some absent. Clonal size and the V and J genes are those of that table, whereas D and trimming came from the DNA. The table records about 33,000 clones, over 75% of them present only once. The entry originates in a study of blood T cell repertoires in COVID-19. For the study at large: Acute and convalescent COVID-19 specimens originated in the United States, Italy and Spain. PBMCs, B-cell-depleted T cells, or T cells provided the cDNA or gDNA that made up the material.

CDR1 and CDR2 (germline): SGHTS, YDEGEE. V dropped 4 bases and J dropped 3; count of bases not matched to a gene: 3. This CDR3 has 14 residues. Sequences were obtained from peripheral blood. The receptor's source is a man in his sixties with active COVID-19. The V call is TRBV5-8, the J call TRBJ2-2, with 7 bases aligning to TRBD1. The DNA for the CDR3 is TGTGCCAGCAGCCAGGGACAGTACACCGGGGAGCTGTTTTTT. This sequence encodes CASSQGQYTGELFF.